Included here is one TCR beta chain sequence, with context. The data were produced by immunoSEQ multiplex PCR, yet TCRdb's version contains in-frame clones alone and is incomplete. The table shows around 140,000 clones, with approximately 84% occurring only once. CDR1 and CDR2 (germline): MNHEY, SMNVEV (reference sequence). The CDR3 runs to 18 residues. The junction had 14 bases not matched to a gene; V was cut back by 0 bases and J by 7 bases. The data were obtained in a study of blood T cell repertoires in COVID-19. As for the study in general: PBMCs, B-cell-depleted T cells, or T cells were the source of the cDNA or gDNA that made up the material.

The sequenced sample consisted of peripheral blood. The J gene is TRBJ1-5, the V gene TRBV27, with 8 bases that match TRBD1. The TCR originated in a human donor in a cohort sampled during active COVID-19. CDR3 loop: CASSLSFRTGIPFQPQHF. Written as DNA, the CDR3 is TGTGCCAGCAGTTTATCTTTCCGGACAGGGATTCCGTTCCAGCCCCAGCATTTT.